This T cell receptor beta chain was sequenced during a study of cytomegalovirus exposure and HLA in healthy donors. Study-level background: The 130 or so validation repertoires and the roughly 700 first-cohort repertoires shared a platform, a later analysis reported. Notes on the study in general: The study listed under 200 cytomegalovirus-associated TCR beta chains.

CDR1 and CDR2 (germline): LNHDA, SQIVND (reference sequence). Trimming shortened V by 1 base and J by 5 bases, and 15 bases separated the two germline ends. The CDR3 loop spans 15 amino acids. Remarks on this clone: Its antigen is currently unknown.

Assay used: immunoSEQ multiplex PCR; TCRdb lists only in-frame clones, some missing. Here the sample spans roughly 190,000 clones, around nine tenths being singletons. Material: PBMCs. The chain is built from TRBV19 and TRBJ2-7; the D gene is possibly TRBD1 (5 bases). The sequence was collected from a man aged 25 to 40 in good health and CMV-seropositive. In DNA, the CDR3 is TGTGCCAGTAGTATAGCCCAGGGAACGCGAAACGAGCAGTACTTC. Protein: CASSIAQGTRNEQYF.